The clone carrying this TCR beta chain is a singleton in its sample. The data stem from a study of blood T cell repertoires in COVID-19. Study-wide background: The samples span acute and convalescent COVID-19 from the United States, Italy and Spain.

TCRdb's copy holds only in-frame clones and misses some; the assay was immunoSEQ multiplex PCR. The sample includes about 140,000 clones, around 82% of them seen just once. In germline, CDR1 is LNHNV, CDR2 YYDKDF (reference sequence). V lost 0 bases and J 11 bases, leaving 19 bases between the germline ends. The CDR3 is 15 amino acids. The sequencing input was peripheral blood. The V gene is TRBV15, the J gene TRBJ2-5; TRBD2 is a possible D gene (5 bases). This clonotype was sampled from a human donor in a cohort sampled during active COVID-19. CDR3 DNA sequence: TGTGCCACCAGCAGAGATAAGCTTGGAGGCTCCCGGCAGTACTTC. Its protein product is CATSRDKLGGSRQYF.